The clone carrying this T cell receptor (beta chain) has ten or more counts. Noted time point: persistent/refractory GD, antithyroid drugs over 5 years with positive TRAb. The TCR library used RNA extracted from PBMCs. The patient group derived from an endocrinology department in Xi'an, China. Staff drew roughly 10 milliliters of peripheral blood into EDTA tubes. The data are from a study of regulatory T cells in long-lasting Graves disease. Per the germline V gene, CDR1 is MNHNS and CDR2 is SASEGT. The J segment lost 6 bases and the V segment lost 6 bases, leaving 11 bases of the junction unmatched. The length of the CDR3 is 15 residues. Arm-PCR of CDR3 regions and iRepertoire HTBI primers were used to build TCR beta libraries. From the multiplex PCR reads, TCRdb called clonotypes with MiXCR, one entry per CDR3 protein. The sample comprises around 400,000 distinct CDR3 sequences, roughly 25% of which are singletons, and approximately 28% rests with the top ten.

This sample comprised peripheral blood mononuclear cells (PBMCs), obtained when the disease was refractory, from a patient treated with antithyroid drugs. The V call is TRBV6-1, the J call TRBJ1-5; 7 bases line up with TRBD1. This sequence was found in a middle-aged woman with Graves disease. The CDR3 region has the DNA TGTGCCAGCAGCAATAGACAGGGATCGGTTCAGCCCCAGCATTTT. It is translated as CASSNRQGSVQPQHF.